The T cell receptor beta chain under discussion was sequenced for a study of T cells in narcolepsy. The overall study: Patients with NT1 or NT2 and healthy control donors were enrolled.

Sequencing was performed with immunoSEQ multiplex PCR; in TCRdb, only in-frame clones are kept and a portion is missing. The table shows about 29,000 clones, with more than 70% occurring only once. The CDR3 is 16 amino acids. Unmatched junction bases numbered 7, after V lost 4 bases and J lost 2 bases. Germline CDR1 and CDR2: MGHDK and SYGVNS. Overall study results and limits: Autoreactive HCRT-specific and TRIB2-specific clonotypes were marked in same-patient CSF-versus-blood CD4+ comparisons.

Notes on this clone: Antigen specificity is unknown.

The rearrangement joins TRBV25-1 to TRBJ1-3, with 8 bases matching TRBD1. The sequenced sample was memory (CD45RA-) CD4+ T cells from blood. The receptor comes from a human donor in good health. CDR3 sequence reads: CASSGWTGRTGNTIYF. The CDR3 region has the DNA TGTGCCAGCAGTGGTTGGACAGGGAGGACTGGAAACACCATATATTTT. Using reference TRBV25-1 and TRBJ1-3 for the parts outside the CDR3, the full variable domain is EADIYQTPRYLVIGTGKKITLECSQTMGHDKMYWYQQDPGMELHLIHYSYGVNSTEKGDLSSESTVSRIRTEHFPLTLESARPSHTSQYLCASSGWTGRTGNTIYFGEGSWLTVV.